The rows below give T cell receptor beta chains drawn from one sample of a study of T cells in Graves' hyperthyroidism and ophthalmopathy. TCRdb called the multiplex PCR reads again in MiXCR, with one record for every CDR3 protein. The sample has approximately 400,000 distinct CDR3 sequences, approximately 15% seen once. The sample taken for sequencing was blood. These receptor sequences come from a woman aged 55-69 years with Graves' hyperthyroidism. Both conserved end residues are trimmed from each CDR3. A clone size is listed for some rows: how often the clone was seen (once, few, many), or a class if it is expanded.

size: many; V: TRBV24-1; J: TRBJ2-1; CDR3: ATSDPGQNNEQF
size: -; V: TRBV7-9; J: TRBJ2-7; CDR3: ASSLQAGTSGFEQY
size: many; V: TRBV2; J: TRBJ2-6; CDR3: ASSEDRASGANVLT
size: -; V: TRBV5-1; J: TRBJ2-7; CDR3: ASRPPGQDYEQY
size: many; V: TRBV3-1; J: TRBJ2-1; CDR3: ASRPGLAGGNEQF
size: many; V: TRBV28; J: TRBJ2-3; CDR3: ASSFLGGYTDTQY
size: few; V: TRBV4-1; J: TRBJ2-1; CDR3: ASSQGPSSYNEQF
size: few; V: TRBV5-1; J: TRBJ2-7; CDR3: ASSLLFSGGAYEQY
size: few; V: TRBV7-9; J: TRBJ2-5; CDR3: ASGLGGGSETQY
size: few; V: TRBV7-9; J: TRBJ2-5; CDR3: ASSLAVGLETQY
size: few; V: TRBV5-1; J: TRBJ1-6; CDR3: ASSLGVGTGTSPLH
size: many; V: TRBV5-1; J: TRBJ2-3; CDR3: ASSLEQETDTQY
size: many; V: TRBV5-1; J: TRBJ2-2; CDR3: ASSLDRRGSGELF
size: many; V: TRBV19; J: TRBJ1-3; CDR3: ASSIGRDSGNTIY
size: -; V: TRBV7-2; J: TRBJ2-3; CDR3: ASSQLADQSTDTQY
size: many; V: TRBV6-1; J: TRBJ1-2; CDR3: ASSDPWTAYGYT
size: many; V: TRBV28; J: TRBJ1-1; CDR3: ASTEGVWGPHHTEAF
size: many; V: TRBV28; J: TRBJ2-5; CDR3: ASILSRAAETQY
size: few; V: TRBV9; J: TRBJ2-1; CDR3: ASSVERTYNEQF
size: -; V: TRBV19; J: TRBJ2-1; CDR3: ASSINVGIYNEQF
size: -; V: TRBV7-9; J: TRBJ2-7; CDR3: ASSLAYLDAYEQY
size: many; V: TRBV29-1; J: TRBJ2-3; CDR3: SGRTAPDTQY
size: -; V: TRBV25-1; J: TRBJ2-1; CDR3: ASKGGSNEQF
size: -; V: TRBV6-2/TRBV6-3; J: TRBJ1-2; CDR3: ASSYSHTLPPIYGYT
size: many; V: TRBV6-1; J: TRBJ2-7; CDR3: ASGDPGQGAEQY
size: few; V: TRBV7-3; J: TRBJ1-2; CDR3: ASSRQPGGRDGYT
size: -; V: TRBV5-4; J: TRBJ2-2; CDR3: ASSLRVDPGELF
size: few; V: TRBV12-3/TRBV12-4; J: TRBJ2-1; CDR3: ASSGSGRPENEQF
size: -; V: TRBV6-6; J: TRBJ2-7; CDR3: ASSYPIGVHYEQY
size: -; V: TRBV30; J: TRBJ2-3; CDR3: AWSVMKSGWGTDTQY
size: -; V: TRBV20-1; J: TRBJ2-1; CDR3: SARASRSGRENEQF
size: -; V: TRBV6-5; J: TRBJ1-2; CDR3: ASSFYRVRNYGYT
size: many; V: TRBV28; J: TRBJ1-1; CDR3: ASSRQLEAF
size: few; V: TRBV20-1; J: TRBJ2-2; CDR3: SARPFRGQQNTGELF
size: many; V: TRBV5-4; J: TRBJ2-7; CDR3: ASSPGASGPYEQY
size: many; V: TRBV30; J: TRBJ1-1; CDR3: ACRGQNTEAF
size: few; V: TRBV6-1; J: TRBJ2-1; CDR3: ASSEALRPRLRAGGEF
size: few; V: TRBV2; J: TRBJ2-6; CDR3: ASRGTVYSGANVLT
size: many; V: TRBV15; J: TRBJ1-5; CDR3: ATSTRDRDSGNQPQH
size: few; V: TRBV7-2; J: TRBJ2-7; CDR3: ASSLDGLETYERY
size: many; V: TRBV7-2; J: TRBJ2-7; CDR3: ASSLERSPVQY
size: few; V: TRBV12-5; J: TRBJ2-2; CDR3: ASAPGWAGELF
size: many; V: TRBV20-1; J: TRBJ1-4; CDR3: SASSAGPYEKLF
size: many; V: TRBV15; J: TRBJ2-3; CDR3: ATLRDSSDTQY
size: -; V: TRBV11-2; J: TRBJ2-1; CDR3: ASSLGNSGSFGEQF
size: many; V: TRBV2; J: TRBJ1-1; CDR3: ASTRDGKTEAF
size: -; V: TRBV12-5; J: TRBJ1-2; CDR3: ARGGGGNYGYT
size: -; V: TRBV7-2; J: TRBJ1-2; CDR3: ASSQGAWRGYT
size: -; V: TRBV19; J: TRBJ2-2; CDR3: ASIPSYTGELF
size: few; V: TRBV20-1; J: TRBJ2-1; CDR3: SARDRKVYNEQF
size: few; V: TRBV7-9; J: TRBJ2-7; CDR3: ASSFGPSGNEQY
size: few; V: TRBV12-3/TRBV12-4; J: TRBJ1-3; CDR3: ASSLMGNGNTIY
size: many; V: TRBV2; J: TRBJ2-5; CDR3: ASSASAETQY
size: many; V: TRBV7-8; J: TRBJ1-1; CDR3: ASSFDRVDTEAF
size: many; V: TRBV12-3/TRBV12-4; J: TRBJ2-2; CDR3: ASSWQENTGELF
size: many; V: TRBV11-3; J: TRBJ1-6; CDR3: ASSLTDSGPVALH
size: many; V: TRBV28; J: TRBJ1-2; CDR3: ASSNKANYGYT
size: many; V: TRBV6-1; J: TRBJ2-7; CDR3: ASSEAGTGGREQY